The sequence of this T cell receptor beta chain was determined in a study of blood T cell repertoires in COVID-19 (dated by TCRdb to the early 2020s). A note on the overall study: Collaborator samples came from the United States, Italy and Spain and covered acute and convalescent phases of COVID-19. The material from the prospective study consisted of cDNA or gDNA derived from T cells, B-cell-depleted T cells, or PBMCs. The dataset comprised deeply sampled blood TCRbeta repertoires from subjects exposed to, actively infected with, or recovered from COVID-19. A freely available public database, intended as a resource for researchers studying the immune response to SARS-CoV-2, is where the repertoires were released. The samples were drawn from two sources: the first 160 participants of the ongoing ImmuneRACE study, and 1,000 to 1,500 subjects contributed by 6 global collaborators. A de-identified subject ID, COVID-19 status, age in years and sex were almost always included in the sample metadata. Where HLA class I and class II types were available, the types were taken from metadata supplied by the sample provider, not from assay-based typing.

On this clone: What antigen it recognizes has not been identified. Base qualities are not provided; no much larger clone lies one nucleotide away.

The immunoSEQ Assay, a bias-controlled multiplex PCR, was used to amplify TCRbeta CDR3 regions from genomic DNA. In the original analysis: Within the assay, amplification of reference gene primers was used to estimate how many nucleated cells each sample contained. To quantify the absolute abundance of each unique TCRbeta CDR3 rearrangement, sequence reads were collapsed and filtered. For each sample, productive Simpson clonality was calculated as the square root of Simpson's diversity index across productive rearrangements. Imported from immuneACCESS, the table was reduced by TCRdb to in-frame sequences with V and J called. These copies leave out some clones; in studies compared against another copy, an unresolved V gene accounts for under half, and the cause of the remainder is not known. V, J and clone size derive from that table, while D and trimming were established from the DNA sequence. A total of approximately 170,000 clones appear in this sample, 70% to 90% of them only once. The ten largest clones represent around 9% of the sample.

The paper as a whole reports these results and caveats: Clinical and demographic metadata were provided uncurated, with the amount varying by source and participant.

Whole blood was collected in K2EDTA tubes by collaborating institutions according to the institutions' own protocols. For TCRbeta analysis, collaborator samples were shipped as frozen whole blood, as isolated PBMCs, or as DNA extracted from either sample type. As encoded in the germline V gene, CDR1 is SGDLS while CDR2 is YYNGEE. Clipping removes 4 bases from V and 2 bases from J, with 16 as the unmatched junction base count. Its CDR3 holds 18 amino acids, cysteine through phenylalanine. The read is trimmed to its CDR3 DNA, 54 bases read in frame from base 1. Input material: peripheral blood. Recombination joined TRBV9 with TRBJ2-3, with TRBD2 matching 7 junction bases. The sequence was obtained from a man in his fifties with active or convalescent COVID-19. CDR3 reads: CASSRTRGAGNNTDTQYF. The DNA sequence is given as TGTGCCAGCAGCCGAACTCGGGGAGCGGGGAATAACACAGATACGCAGTATTTT.